This TCR beta chain was found in a study of a mutant IDH1 vaccine in newly diagnosed glioma. Of note for this clone: Its antigen is unidentified.

Germline V gives CDR1 SGHDT, CDR2 YYEEEE. J lost 1 base, V lost 5 bases, and 7 bases had no gene match. The CDR3 length is 15 residues. The table came from immunoSEQ multiplex PCR; TCRdb's copy has only in-frame clones and leaves some out. The repertoire holds tens of thousands of clones, with around 84% as singletons. Time point described: week 35, safety follow-up. Doses consisted of 300 ug of mutant IDH1 20-mer peptide each, paired with topical imiquimod. The sequence derives from a man aged 25 to 40 with glioma. This specimen was PBMCs, taken from a glioma patient whose treatment included an IDH1 peptide vaccine. The V call is TRBV5-6, the J call TRBJ1-1, with 8 bases matching TRBD1. The chain's CDR3 is CASRSDREWNTEAFF. CDR3 sequence (DNA): TGTGCCAGCAGGTCGGACAGGGAATGGAACACTGAAGCTTTCTTT. The variable domain in full, with the rest retrieved from reference TRBV5-6 and TRBJ1-1, is DAGVTQSPTHLIKTRGQQVTLRCSPKSGHDTVSWYQQALGQGPQFIFQYYEEEERQRGNFPDRFSGHQFPNYSSELNVNALLLGDSALYLCASRSDREWNTEAFFGQGTRLTVV.